These 32 T cell receptor beta chains share one sample of origin, sequenced in a study of Ad26.COV2.S vaccination and SARS-CoV-2 variants. The data were produced by immunoSEQ multiplex PCR, yet TCRdb's version contains in-frame clones alone and is incomplete. The profile shows 350,000 to 400,000 clones, roughly 90% of them singletons. As to treatment: over 15 received Ad26.COV2.S at low or high dose, single or two shots; 5 received placebo; per-sample allocation not given. Samples were taken on day 63 after the first vaccine or placebo injection. Sequenced here: peripheral blood, sampled in a trial of Ad26.COV2.S vaccine versus placebo. Every receptor here comes from a person aged 18-60 years who received the Ad26.COV2.S COVID-19 vaccine or a placebo.

The chain carries TRBV29-1 and TRBJ2-3, with TRBD2 matching 14 bases. CDR1 is SQVTM and CDR2 is ANQGSEA in the germline V gene. The CDR3 has 15 amino acids. Unmatched junction bases numbered 3, after V lost 6 bases and J lost 1 base. The CDR3 is CSVTTSGGGTDTQYF. CDR3 bases: TGCAGCGTCACGACTAGCGGGGGGGGCACAGATACGCAGTATTTT.

Comments on this clone: The sample holds other DNA sequences that translate to the same CDR3. This chain joins TRBV5-1 and TRBJ2-5, with D hard to call. The germline V and J ends were trimmed by 2 bases and 1 base, with 6 bases remaining between them. The germline V gene encodes CDR1 SGHRS and CDR2 YFSETQ. This CDR3 spans 13 amino acids. CDR3 in amino acids: CASSLGSQETQYF. The CDR3 bases are TGCGCCAGCAGCTTAGGTTCCCAAGAGACCCAGTACTTC.

V and J are TRBV11-3 and TRBJ2-1; weak D call: TRBD2 (6 bases). The CDR3 runs 13 residues. CDR1 and CDR2 from the germline V gene are SGHNT and YENEEA. Trimming removed 1 base from V and 9 bases from J, with 10 bases in between. The CDR3 is CASSLGGEGEQFF. For the CDR3, the DNA is TGTGCCAGCAGCTTAGGGGGGGAAGGTGAGCAGTTCTTC.

The count of this clone is one. J is TRBJ2-3 and V is TRBV5-1, with 7 bases lining up with TRBD1. The CDR3 runs to 14 residues. Trimming at V came to 4 bases and at J to 3 bases, leaving 5 bases not matched to a gene. Germline V gene sequence: CDR1 SGHRS, CDR2 YFSETQ. This CDR3 reads CASSPGQETDTQYF. The CDR3 region has the DNA TGCGCCAGCAGCCCCGGACAGGAAACAGATACGCAGTATTTT.

The chain joins TRBV4-1 to TRBJ2-7; no clear D gene. Germline CDR1 reads MGHRA; CDR2 reads YSYEKL. The V gene lost 3 bases and the J gene lost 5 bases, with 11 bases spanning the gap. The CDR3 spans 13 residues. The CDR3 loop reads CASSHAGNHEQYF. The CDR3 coding sequence is TGCGCCAGCAGCCATGCCGGTAACCACGAGCAGTACTTC.

This clone was seen many times. The V call is TRBV14, the J call TRBJ2-1; unclear D gene. Trimming took 4 bases from V and 4 from J, leaving 14 bases between them. Germline loops: CDR1 SGHDN, CDR2 FVKESK. This CDR3 has 15 amino acids. The CDR3 reads CASSPYMLGYNEQFF. The CDR3 DNA follows: TGTGCCAGCAGCCCTTATATGCTGGGTTACAATGAGCAGTTCTTC.

The chain links TRBV10-3 to TRBJ2-2; D ambiguous. The CDR3 totals 12 residues. In germline, CDR1 is ENHRY, CDR2 SYGVKD. The V gene lost 4 bases and the J gene lost 4 bases, with 4 bases spanning the gap. The CDR3 nucleotides read TGTGCCATCAGTGCTACCACCGGGGAGCTGTTTTTT. It is translated as CAISATTGELFF.

The V and J genes are TRBV4-3 and TRBJ2-3, with TRBD2 matching over 11 bases. Germline trimming cut 0 bases from V and 7 bases from J; bases unmatched to any gene: 9. CDR3 size: 17 residues. CDR1 is LGHNA, CDR2 YSLEER, per germline. For the CDR3, the DNA is TGCGCCAGCAGCCAAGATAGCGTCGGGACTAGCGGTTATACGCAGTATTTT. Translated: CASSQDSVGTSGYTQYF.

This chain links TRBV11-3 with TRBJ1-1; D uncertain. The V gene lost 3 bases and the J gene lost 2 bases, with 13 bases spanning the gap. The germline V gene encodes CDR1 SGHNT and CDR2 YENEEA. The CDR3 sequence is 15 residues long. Written as DNA, the CDR3 is TGTGCCAGCAGCTTCGCTACTACAGATAACACTGAAGCTTTCTTT. The encoded protein is CASSFATTDNTEAFF.

This chain connects TRBV28 to TRBJ2-7; D perhaps matches TRBD2 (5 bases). This CDR3 comprises 16 residues. V dropped 5 bases and J dropped 5 bases, with 22 bases sitting between them. The germline gives CDR1 MDHEN, CDR2 SYDVKM. This CDR3 reads CASSLGLTFSMDEQYF. CDR3 nucleotides: TGTGCCAGCAGTCTCGGACTTACTTTTTCTATGGACGAGCAGTACTTC.

The chain is built from TRBV6-5 and TRBJ1-4, with 9 nucleotides matching TRBD1. Germline CDR1 MNHEY, CDR2 SVGAGI. This CDR3 region has 14 residues. V shed 6 bases and J 10 bases; nucleotides not matched to a gene: 9. In DNA form, the CDR3 reads TGTGCCAGCAGAACGGGACAGGGAGGACGAAAACTGTTTTTT. It codes for CASRTGQGGRKLFF.

The gene calls are TRBV9 and TRBJ1-1; 8 bases line up with TRBD1. V lost 0 bases, J lost 0 bases, and 4 bases stayed unmatched. The CDR3 runs to 16 residues. The germline V gene has CDR1 SGDLS and CDR2 YYNGEE. The CDR3 DNA is TGTGCCAGCAGCGTAGAAGGACAGGGATTGAACACTGAAGCTTTCTTT. This codes for CASSVEGQGLNTEAFF.

This clone was observed a few times. J is TRBJ2-7 and V is TRBV9, with a weak D call TRBD1 (5 bases). CDR1 is SGDLS, CDR2 YYNGEE, per germline. Trimming stripped 0 bases from V and 5 bases from J, with 9 bases between. This CDR3 has 13 amino acids. Here the CDR3 DNA reads TGTGCCAGCAGCGTAGACGCAGGGAACGAGCAGTACTTC. It codes for CASSVDAGNEQYF. The full variable domain, with the rest looked up from reference TRBV9 and TRBJ2-7, is DSGVTQTPKHLITATGQRVTLRCSPRSGDLSVYWYQQSLDQGLQFLIQYYNGEERAKGNILERFSAQQFPDLHSELNLSSLELGDSALYFCASSVDAGNEQYFGPGTRLTVT.

In DNA form, the CDR3 reads TGTGCCAGCAGTCTACCCACAGGGGATTCAGAGACCCAGTACTTC. Translating gives CASSLPTGDSETQYF. This chain uses TRBV28 with TRBJ2-5; 7 bases are a match to TRBD1. V shed 5 bases, J shed 4 bases, and the junction held 10 bases outside the gene matches. This CDR3 region has 15 residues. The germline gives CDR1 MDHEN, CDR2 SYDVKM.

The chain employs TRBV19 and TRBJ2-1; D might be TRBD1 (6 bases). V was pared by 5 bases and J by 10 bases, with 12 bases between. CDR1 is LNHDA, CDR2 SQIVND, per germline (reference sequence). The CDR3 length is 12 residues. This CDR3 reads CASSLSGDEQFF. CDR3 in DNA: TGTGCCAGTAGTCTCTCAGGGGACGAGCAGTTCTTC. Together with reference TRBV19 and TRBJ2-1, the CDR3 gives the full variable domain: DGGITQSPKYLFRKEGQNVTLSCEQNLNHDAMYWYRQDPGQGLRLIYYSQIVNDFQKGDIAEGYSVSREKKESFPLTVTSAQKNPTAFYLCASSLSGDEQFFGPGTRLTVL.

The rearrangement links TRBV6-5 to TRBJ2-7; 10 nucleotides agree with TRBD1. The V gene end was trimmed by 6 bases and the J gene end by 4 bases; junction bases not matched to a gene: 6. CDR3 size: 14 residues. From germline, CDR1 is MNHEY and CDR2 SVGAGI. The chain's CDR3 is CASRQGQGNYEQYF. DNA for the CDR3: TGTGCCAGCAGGCAGGGACAGGGGAATTACGAGCAGTACTTC.

The chain uses TRBV9 and TRBJ1-2; 8 bases fit TRBD1. CDR3 size: 15 residues. V trimming: 0 bases; J trimming: 3 bases; junction bases outside the gene matches: 4. Germline CDR1 is SGDLS and CDR2 is YYNGEE. This CDR3 is CASSVDQGADYGYTF. CDR3 DNA sequence: TGTGCCAGCAGCGTAGATCAGGGGGCCGACTATGGCTACACCTTC.

This clone was counted a single time. This sequence joins TRBV9 and TRBJ2-2, with TRBD1 matching 7 bases. The ends lost 4 bases at V and 0 bases at J; junction bases unmatched: 6. The V gene's germline CDR1 is SGDLS and CDR2 YYNGEE. This CDR3 is built from 16 residues. CDR3 in amino acids: CASSFRTGPNTGELFF. Written as DNA, the CDR3 is TGTGCCAGCAGCTTTCGGACAGGCCCGAACACCGGGGAGCTGTTTTTT.

The chain couples TRBV7-9 to TRBJ2-1, with 10 bases matching TRBD1. CDR3 length equals 16 residues. The V gene end was trimmed by 5 bases and the J gene end by 2 bases; junction bases not matched to a gene: 6. CDR1 is SEHNR, CDR2 FQNEAQ, per germline (reference sequence). The CDR3 DNA sequence: TGTGCCAGCAGCGGCTCCGGGACAGGGGCCTACAATGAGCAGTTCTTC. Translation gives CASSGSGTGAYNEQFF.

The chain carries TRBV5-4 and TRBJ1-1, with D unresolved. V dropped 3 bases and J dropped 6 bases, with 18 bases sitting between them. CDR3 length: 15 amino acids. Germline loops: CDR1 SGHNT, CDR2 YYREEE (reference sequence). DNA for the CDR3: TGTGCCAGCAGCTCCCAGGTCGGGTCCAGCTCTGAAGCTTTCTTT. This translates into CASSSQVGSSSEAFF.

In its sample, this clone was seen once. The gene calls are TRBV28 and TRBJ1-4; D not certain. Trimming shortened V by 10 bases and J by 4 bases, and 4 bases separated the two germline ends. The CDR3 is made up of 10 amino acids. CDR1 is MDHEN and CDR2 is SYDVKM in the germline V gene. This CDR3 reads CATYNEKLFF. DNA of the CDR3: TGTGCCACTTATAATGAAAAACTGTTTTTT.

Notes on this clone: Within the sample, other DNA sequences also encode this same CDR3. The rearrangement uses TRBV6-5 and TRBJ1-1; no clear D. The CDR3 has 14 residues. CDR1 and CDR2 (germline): MNHEY, SVGAGI. V lost 0 bases and J 1 base, leaving 6 bases between the germline ends. Written as DNA, the CDR3 is TGTGCCAGCAGTTACTCGGGCGGGAACACTGAAGCTTTCTTT. As protein: CASSYSGGNTEAFF.

The rearrangement links TRBV7-9 to TRBJ1-5; D not resolved. The germline gives CDR1 SEHNR, CDR2 FQNEAQ (reference sequence). The CDR3 loop spans 12 amino acids. Deletions cut 2 bases from V and 4 bases from J, with 3 bases between. The CDR3 DNA reads as TGTGCCAGCAGCTTAACAAATCAGCCCCAGCATTTT. This codes for CASSLTNQPQHF.

The chain couples TRBV11-3 to TRBJ2-7, with 12 bases fitting TRBD2. The CDR3 has 14 residues. Germline trimming cut 5 bases from V and 5 bases from J; bases unmatched to any gene: 4. Germline V gives CDR1 SGHNT, CDR2 YENEEA. The CDR3 spells CASSRTSGKDEQYF. CDR3 sequence (DNA): TGTGCCAGCAGCAGGACTAGCGGGAAGGACGAGCAGTACTTC.

V usage is TRBV6-4 and J usage is TRBJ2-1; TRBD2 aligns across 11 bases. The length of the CDR3 is 16 residues. The germline V gene has CDR1 MRHNA and CDR2 SNTAGT. Trimming took 5 bases from V and 9 from J; bases not matched to a gene: 12. CDR3 protein: CASSSQLAGGPFEQFF. The CDR3 DNA reads TGTGCCAGCAGTTCCCAATTAGCGGGAGGGCCCTTTGAGCAGTTCTTC.

V gene TRBV6-5 combines with J gene TRBJ2-2; D uncertain. V dropped 9 bases and J dropped 3 bases, with 17 bases sitting between them. The V gene's germline CDR1 is MNHEY and CDR2 SVGAGI. This CDR3 comprises 15 residues. For the CDR3, the DNA is TGTGCCAGTATTTCACATCCGCGTTACACCGGGGAGCTGTTTTTT. Translation gives CASISHPRYTGELFF.

The rearrangement links TRBV28 to TRBJ1-2, with D possibly TRBD1 on 5 matching bases. The CDR3 spans 14 residues. CDR1 MDHEN and CDR2 SYDVKM come from the germline V gene. With 2 bases removed from V and 8 bases from J, the gap between germline ends came to 15 bases. The CDR3: CASSLVTLKGGYTF. DNA of the CDR3: TGTGCCAGCAGTTTAGTGACCCTAAAGGGGGGCTACACCTTC.

The rearrangement uses TRBV7-2 and TRBJ2-1, with 7 bases lining up with TRBD2. V lost 5 bases to trimming and J lost 2 bases; unmatched junction nucleotides: 6. Germline V gives CDR1 SGHTA, CDR2 FQGNSA. The CDR3 sequence is 15 residues long. This CDR3 reads CASSPWGGTYNEQFF. CDR3 DNA sequence: TGTGCCAGCAGCCCTTGGGGGGGAACCTACAATGAGCAGTTCTTC.

This rearrangement joins TRBV19 to TRBJ2-2; D not certain. The V and J ends lost 8 bases and 2 bases respectively, with 9 bases between them. Germline V gene data show CDR1 as LNHDA and CDR2 as SQIVND (reference sequence). The CDR3 runs to 13 residues. The CDR3 region is CASLRLNTGELFF. The CDR3 coding sequence is TGTGCCAGTCTGCGTCTTAACACCGGGGAGCTGTTTTTT.

The J gene is TRBJ2-1, the V gene TRBV28; D possibly corresponds to TRBD2 (5 bases). The germline gives CDR1 MDHEN, CDR2 SYDVKM. V lost 3 bases and J lost 8, with 11 bases in between. The CDR3 is 13 amino acids. The CDR3 sequence is CASSFTSSDEQFF. DNA of the CDR3: TGTGCCAGCAGTTTTACTAGTTCGGATGAGCAGTTCTTC.

This rearrangement joins TRBV5-1 to TRBJ1-2; 12 bases are shared with TRBD1. V was pared by 4 bases and J by 6 bases, with 7 bases of the junction left unmatched. Germline-derived CDR1 and CDR2 are SGHRS and YFSETQ. This CDR3 has 15 residues. The CDR3 DNA follows: TGCGCCAGCAGCCTAAGGGACAGGGGGCCTGATGGCTACACCTTC. This gives the protein CASSLRDRGPDGYTF. The full variable domain, its missing parts supplied by reference TRBV5-1 and TRBJ1-2, is KAGVTQTPRYLIKTRGQQVTLSCSPISGHRSVSWYQQTPGQGLQFLFEYFSETQRNKGNFPGRFSGRQFSNSRSEMNVSTLELGDSALYLCASSLRDRGPDGYTFGSGTRLTVV.

This rearrangement joins TRBV30 to TRBJ1-6; D is uncertain. This CDR3 comprises 13 residues. V shed 6 bases and J shed 0 bases, with 6 bases lying between them. The germline V gene encodes CDR1 GTSNPN and CDR2 SVGIG (reference sequence). The CDR3 DNA sequence: TGTGCCTGCGGAAGCTCCTATAATTCACCCCTCCACTTT. Amino acids: CACGSSYNSPLHF.